These T cell receptor beta chains were read from a single sample in a study of shared clonotypes between healthy human individuals. The repertoire was sequenced with immunoSEQ multiplex PCR; TCRdb's copy has only in-frame clones and lacks some. The data hold 400,000 or so clones, with approximately 97% observed a single time. The sample comprised memory CD8+ T cells sorted from blood. All receptors come from a man aged 25 to 40 in good health. Both conserved end residues are trimmed from each CDR3. Size tells how often a clone was seen (once, few, many) or the class of an expanded clone, and some rows leave it out.

v_call: TRBV11-2
j_call: TRBJ2-5
clone_size: -
cdr3_aa: ASSLVRGRETQY

v_call: TRBV27
j_call: TRBJ2-4
clone_size: -
cdr3_aa: ASSLVPGNIQY

v_call: TRBV2
j_call: TRBJ2-3
clone_size: -
cdr3_aa: ASSGLSGFSTDTQY

v_call: TRBV30
j_call: TRBJ1-2
clone_size: once
cdr3_aa: AWSGPGPYGYT

v_call: TRBV4-1
j_call: TRBJ1-5
clone_size: -
cdr3_aa: ASSQDGGTVNQPQH

v_call: TRBV19
j_call: TRBJ1-5
clone_size: -
cdr3_aa: ASTGLYQPQH

v_call: TRBV7-9
j_call: TRBJ1-5
clone_size: -
cdr3_aa: ASSLGWQPQH

v_call: TRBV6-1
j_call: TRBJ2-2
clone_size: -
cdr3_aa: ASQTNLNTGELF

v_call: TRBV19
j_call: TRBJ2-2
clone_size: -
cdr3_aa: ASASGWNTGELF

v_call: TRBV29-1
j_call: TRBJ2-1
clone_size: few
cdr3_aa: SVGQGSYNEQF

v_call: TRBV6-5
j_call: TRBJ1-4
clone_size: once
cdr3_aa: ASSYTGGTNEKLF

v_call: TRBV19
j_call: TRBJ2-7
clone_size: -
cdr3_aa: ASSRTPFYEQY

v_call: TRBV28
j_call: TRBJ2-7
clone_size: -
cdr3_aa: ASSLGEQY

v_call: TRBV14
j_call: TRBJ2-7
clone_size: -
cdr3_aa: ASSHLLAGDDEQY

v_call: TRBV7-2
j_call: TRBJ2-3
clone_size: -
cdr3_aa: ASSPTHDTQY

v_call: TRBV6-5
j_call: TRBJ2-1
clone_size: -
cdr3_aa: ASSYSIRSISEQF

v_call: TRBV7-9
j_call: TRBJ1-1
clone_size: -
cdr3_aa: ASSSRLNTEAF

v_call: TRBV4-1
j_call: TRBJ2-7
clone_size: -
cdr3_aa: ASSQPGQASYEQY

v_call: TRBV30
j_call: TRBJ2-1
clone_size: -
cdr3_aa: AWSVHVDNEQF

v_call: TRBV27
j_call: TRBJ1-5
clone_size: -
cdr3_aa: ASSLLGSNQPQH

v_call: TRBV11-2
j_call: TRBJ1-6
clone_size: -
cdr3_aa: ASSLGGQGLNNSPLH

v_call: TRBV4-1
j_call: TRBJ2-2
clone_size: -
cdr3_aa: ASSQEWPSGTGELF

v_call: TRBV7-9
j_call: TRBJ2-7
clone_size: -
cdr3_aa: ASSLMEGQY

v_call: TRBV30
j_call: TRBJ1-2
clone_size: -
cdr3_aa: AWTQRDREVRGYT

v_call: TRBV2
j_call: TRBJ2-1
clone_size: -
cdr3_aa: ASFRATSHNEQF

v_call: TRBV6-1
j_call: TRBJ1-1
clone_size: -
cdr3_aa: ASSHPGNTEAF

v_call: TRBV27
j_call: TRBJ1-5
clone_size: -
cdr3_aa: ASSPLLGNQPQH

v_call: TRBV30
j_call: TRBJ1-3
clone_size: -
cdr3_aa: AWANGNTIY

v_call: TRBV2
j_call: TRBJ1-5
clone_size: -
cdr3_aa: ASRGRQVNSNQPQH

v_call: TRBV4-1
j_call: TRBJ1-3
clone_size: once
cdr3_aa: ASSQGDTYGNTIY

v_call: TRBV5-4
j_call: TRBJ2-3
clone_size: -
cdr3_aa: ASSPSAQGTDTQY

v_call: TRBV9
j_call: TRBJ2-6
clone_size: -
cdr3_aa: ASSVGAGGASGANVLT

v_call: TRBV19
j_call: TRBJ1-2
clone_size: once
cdr3_aa: ASSIDVLSYGYT

v_call: TRBV5-1
j_call: TRBJ2-7
clone_size: -
cdr3_aa: ASSKTDYEQY

v_call: TRBV11-3
j_call: TRBJ2-3
clone_size: -
cdr3_aa: ASSLGGTSGDTQY

v_call: TRBV27
j_call: TRBJ2-1
clone_size: once
cdr3_aa: ASTVQGGLKF

v_call: TRBV7-8
j_call: TRBJ2-7
clone_size: -
cdr3_aa: ASSFGLAVSYEQY

v_call: TRBV5-1
j_call: TRBJ1-1
clone_size: -
cdr3_aa: ASSLAADRPTEAF

v_call: TRBV7-9
j_call: TRBJ1-4
clone_size: -
cdr3_aa: ASSPPGRGEKLF

v_call: TRBV5-4
j_call: TRBJ1-1
clone_size: -
cdr3_aa: ASSSPARGSTEAF

v_call: TRBV4-2
j_call: TRBJ2-1
clone_size: -
cdr3_aa: ASSRSGTSPYNEQF

v_call: TRBV2
j_call: TRBJ2-3
clone_size: -
cdr3_aa: ASSGSGRSTDTQY

v_call: TRBV7-5
j_call: TRBJ2-7
clone_size: -
cdr3_aa: ARSLASGRPYEQY

v_call: TRBV28
j_call: TRBJ2-3
clone_size: -
cdr3_aa: ASSSGGRGRGDTQY

v_call: TRBV5-8
j_call: TRBJ2-5
clone_size: -
cdr3_aa: ASSPRGGTGGQETQY

v_call: TRBV7-9
j_call: TRBJ2-3
clone_size: -
cdr3_aa: ASSQSPPLAEGGTDTQY

v_call: TRBV6-6
j_call: TRBJ2-5
clone_size: once
cdr3_aa: ASSNRKETQY